This is a list of T cell receptor beta chains from one sample in a study of blood T cells in healthy people across ages. TCRdb processed the 5' RACE reads anew with MiXCR; each CDR3 protein has one entry. The sample includes about 1.1 million distinct CDR3 sequences, around two fifths seen only once; the top ten take around 12%. The sequencing sample was made of blood. The receptors were gathered from a man between 18 and 35 years old in good health. Both conserved end residues are part of each CDR3. The D gene is left open where the match is weak. Rows give clone size only sometimes, using once, few, many, or a class for an expanded clone.

clone_size d_call j_call v_call cdr3_nt cdr3_aa
few . TRBJ1-2 TRBV4-3 TGCGCCAGCAGCCAAGGCAGGGACAACTATGGCTACACCTTC CASSQGRDNYGYTF
few TRBD2 TRBJ2-3 TRBV9 TGTGCCAGCAGCGTAGGACTAGCGGGGCAAATAACAGATACGCAGTATTTT CASSVGLAGQITDTQYF
. TRBD1 TRBJ1-2 TRBV20-1 TGCACCAGAGGACAGGGTTCAAACTATGGCTACACCTTC CTRGQGSNYGYTF
. . TRBJ1-5 TRBV20-1 TGCAGTGCTAGACCAGGGGATCAGCCCCAGCATTTT CSARPGDQPQHF
. TRBD1 TRBJ1-6 TRBV20-1 TGCAGTGCTAAGCAGGGGGCTCCTGATTCACCCCCCCACTTT CSAKQGAPDSPPHF
. . TRBJ1-1 TRBV30 TGTGCCTGGAACCCAGGGCGGGTGAACACTGAAGCTTTCTTT CAWNPGRVNTEAFF
. . TRBJ1-2 TRBV7-8 TGTGCCAGCAGCGTGGGAAACAGCGCCAACTATGGCTACACCTTC CASSVGNSANYGYTF
. TRBD2 TRBJ2-3 TRBV29-1 TGCAGCGTTGGTCTAGCGGGGGATACGCAGTATTTT CSVGLAGDTQYF
few . TRBJ1-2 TRBV21-1 TGTGCCAGTCAGGACCATAACTATGGCTACACCTTC CASQDHNYGYTF
few TRBD1 TRBJ2-2 TRBV12-5 TGTGCTAGTGGTCAACAGGGGATGACCGGGGAGCTGTTTTTT CASGQQGMTGELFF
many . TRBJ2-1 TRBV29-1 TGCAGCGTTGAGGGGGTTTTGCGGTCGGATAATGAGCAGTTCTTC CSVEGVLRSDNEQFF
few . TRBJ1-5 TRBV10-3 TGTGCCATCAGTGACTCGGGGACACCGCCGCGTGGCAATCAGCCCCAGCATTTT CAISDSGTPPRGNQPQHF
. . TRBJ2-3 TRBV5-1 TGCGCCAGCAGCTTGGGAGTCGGGTCGGCAGGCGCAGATACGCAGTATTTT CASSLGVGSAGADTQYF
once . TRBJ2-5 TRBV18 TGTGCCAGCTCGGGCAGGACAGAAGAGGGTCAAGAGACCCAGTACTTC CASSGRTEEGQETQYF
. . TRBJ1-6 TRBV2 TGTGCCAGCAGTGTGTCTGAGGGCGGTTCACCCCTCCACTTT CASSVSEGGSPLHF
once TRBD2 TRBJ2-3 TRBV12-3/TRBV12-4 TGTGCCAGCACCGTCGAAGCGGGGGCAGATACGCAGTATTTT CASTVEAGADTQYF
few . TRBJ2-5 TRBV6-2/TRBV6-3 TGTGCCAGCAGTTATCTCGGCGGCCAAGAGACCCAGTACTTC CASSYLGGQETQYF
. . TRBJ1-5 TRBV7-2 TGTGCCAGCACCCAGCGGCAGGGCATACAGCCCCAGCATTTT CASTQRQGIQPQHF
many . TRBJ2-1 TRBV6-6 TGTGCCAGCAGCTTCCCGAACAATGAGCAGTTCTTC CASSFPNNEQFF
few TRBD1 TRBJ1-5 TRBV9 TGTGCCAGCAGCGTAGGGGACAGTGATCAGCCCCAGCATTTT CASSVGDSDQPQHF
. . TRBJ2-1 TRBV20-1 TGCAGTGCTAGCGGCCAGCGGCCCAATGAGCAGTTCTTC CSASGQRPNEQFF
. TRBD1 TRBJ1-2 TRBV7-8 TGTGCCAGCAGCCAGAACAGGGGGGGCCTCGGCTACACCTTC CASSQNRGGLGYTF
. TRBD1 TRBJ1-6 TRBV4-1 TGCGCCAGCAGCCCTAACCGGGACAGCGGTAGCTCCTATAATTCACCCCTCCACTTT CASSPNRDSGSSYNSPLHF
. TRBD1 TRBJ1-2 TRBV7-2 TGTGCCAGCAGCTTTACAGGGGTCGCTAACTATGGCTACACCTTC CASSFTGVANYGYTF
. TRBD1 TRBJ2-7 TRBV20-1 TGCAGTGCTAGTAAACAGGGGACAAGCTCCTACGAGCAGTACTTC CSASKQGTSSYEQYF
many . TRBJ2-3 TRBV4-1 TGCGCCAGCAGCCAAGAAGCGGGTCGCACAGATACGCAGTATTTT CASSQEAGRTDTQYF
few . TRBJ2-7 TRBV6-2/TRBV6-3 TGTGCCAGCACCCCACTGACCTCCTACGAGCAGTACTTC CASTPLTSYEQYF
. . TRBJ2-1 TRBV5-1 TGCGCCAGCAGCTTGGACATGCCGGTAGTCCATGAGCAGTTCTTC CASSLDMPVVHEQFF
few . TRBJ1-4 TRBV27 TGTGCCAGCAGTTGGGGGGGAGGTGAAAAACTGTTTTTT CASSWGGGEKLFF
. TRBD2 TRBJ2-3 TRBV7-2 TGTGCCAGCAGCCTCCCCCCTAGCGGACGCACAGATACGCAGTATTTT CASSLPPSGRTDTQYF
. TRBD2 TRBJ2-3 TRBV10-3 TGTGCCATCAGTGGACTAGCGGGGGGCCGGGGAGATACGCAGTATTTT CAISGLAGGRGDTQYF
. . TRBJ2-7 TRBV28 TGTGCCAGCACCTCGTGGGGGGCAGATTACGAGCAGTACTTC CASTSWGADYEQYF
many . TRBJ2-1 TRBV18 TGTGCCAGCTCACCTGGAATTCAGACAAGCAATGAGCAGTTCTTC CASSPGIQTSNEQFF
. . TRBJ1-2 TRBV20-1 TGCAGTGCTAGTGGCAGTAACTATGGCTACACCTTC CSASGSNYGYTF
. . TRBJ2-7 TRBV6-2/TRBV6-3 TGTGCCAGCAGTTACGGGGCCCGTGTCTACGAGCAGTACTTC CASSYGARVYEQYF
. . TRBJ1-5 TRBV20-1 TGCAGTGCTACGACAGGAGACAATCAGCCCCAGCATTTT CSATTGDNQPQHF
. . TRBJ2-1 TRBV7-2 TGTGCCAGCAGCTTAGCTGCTTCTGGGTACGAGCAGTTCTTC CASSLAASGYEQFF
. . TRBJ1-1 TRBV27 TGTGCCAGCAGTAATACTCCTTTGGGAGCTTTCTTT CASSNTPLGAFF
many . TRBJ1-2 TRBV2 TGTGCCAGCAGTCGGCGACAGGACTATGGCTACACCTTC CASSRRQDYGYTF
. TRBD1 TRBJ2-3 TRBV5-6 TGTGCCAGCAGCGCGACGGGACAGGTCACAGATACGCAGTATTTT CASSATGQVTDTQYF
. TRBD2 TRBJ2-3 TRBV7-9 TGTGGCAGCAGCTCCTACCGGACTAGCGGGGGCACAGATACGCAGTATTTT CGSSSYRTSGGTDTQYF
few . TRBJ2-5 TRBV3-1 TGTGCCAGCAGCCAAGACGGTGCTAGACGAGAGACCCAGTACTTC CASSQDGARRETQYF
many . TRBJ1-2 TRBV6-2/TRBV6-3 TGTGCCAGCAGTTCGCCTGGTAATGGCTACACCTTC CASSSPGNGYTF
. TRBD2 TRBJ2-1 TRBV7-6 TGTGCCAGCAGCTTAGCCCCTTGGACTAGCGGGGCTAAAACCTACAATGAGCAGTTCTTC CASSLAPWTSGAKTYNEQFF
. . TRBJ1-1 TRBV6-2/TRBV6-3 TGTGCCAGCAGCCCGTGGAACACTGAAGCTTTCTTT CASSPWNTEAFF
. . TRBJ2-1 TRBV7-9 TGTGCCAGCAGCTTAGCGCTAAGGGCAGGGGTGAATGAGCAGTTCTTC CASSLALRAGVNEQFF
few . TRBJ2-2 TRBV5-5 TGTGCCAGCAGCCCGATATTCCTTACGAACACCGGGGAGCTGTTTTTT CASSPIFLTNTGELFF
. . TRBJ1-2 TRBV27 TGTGCCAGCAGTACCACCCCGGGCAACAGCGGCTATGGCTACACCTTC CASSTTPGNSGYGYTF